The entry below gives a single T cell receptor (beta chain) sequence along with its context. Its specificity is unknown. The sample is drawn from a study of cytomegalovirus exposure and HLA in healthy donors. Study-wide results and caveats: In a later analysis, TCR beta V- and J-gene trimming was associated with a missense DCLRE1C variant. CMV serostatus was the only recorded immune exposure for donors. Earlier findings revealed that most TCR beta V segments proved productive either about 87% or about 30% of the time.

It was with 60 Vbeta and 13 Jbeta primers that the PCR ran. TCRdb keeps only in-frame clones here, not all; method: immunoSEQ multiplex PCR. The data contain fewer than 250,000 clones, around 81% of them singletons. Trimming removed 4 bases from V and 6 bases from J, with 15 bases in between. Germline V gene sequence: CDR1 SGHTA, CDR2 FQGNSA. There are 15 residues in the CDR3. This sequence was found in a woman aged 50 to 65 in good health and CMV-seropositive. The sequencing sample was made of PBMCs. The rearrangement uses TRBV7-2 and TRBJ2-2; D possibly corresponds to TRBD2 (5 bases). This chain's CDR3 is CASSYIPRGAGELFF. In nucleotides, the CDR3 is TGTGCCAGCAGCTATATCCCCCGGGGAGCCGGGGAGCTGTTTTTT.